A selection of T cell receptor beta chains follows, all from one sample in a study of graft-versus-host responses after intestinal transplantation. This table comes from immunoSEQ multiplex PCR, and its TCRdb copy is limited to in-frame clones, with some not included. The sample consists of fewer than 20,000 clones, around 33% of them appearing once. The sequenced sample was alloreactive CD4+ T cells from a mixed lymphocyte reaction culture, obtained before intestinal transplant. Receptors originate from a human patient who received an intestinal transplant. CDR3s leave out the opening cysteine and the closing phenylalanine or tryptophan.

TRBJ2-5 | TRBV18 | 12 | ASSPAWDAMTQY
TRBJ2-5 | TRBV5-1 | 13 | ASSLRGGSQETQY
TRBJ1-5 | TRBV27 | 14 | ASSLGQDPYSQPQH
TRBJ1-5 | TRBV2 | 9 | ASSVSQPQH
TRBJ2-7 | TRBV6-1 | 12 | ASRRRAVSYEQY
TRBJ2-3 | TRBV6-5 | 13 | ASSYAGQGADTQY
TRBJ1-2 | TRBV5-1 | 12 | ASSRLGTVDGYT
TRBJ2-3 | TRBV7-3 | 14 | ASSPGDYPGTDTQY
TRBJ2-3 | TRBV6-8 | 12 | ASSYSAATDTQY
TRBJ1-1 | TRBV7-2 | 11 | ASSLDRETEAF
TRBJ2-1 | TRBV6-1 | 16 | ASSGAHPLAGHYNEQF
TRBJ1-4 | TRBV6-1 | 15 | ASSEVSRPATNEKLF
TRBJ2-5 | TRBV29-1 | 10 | SVGGSGETQY
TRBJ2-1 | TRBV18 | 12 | ASSRIGTSGEQF
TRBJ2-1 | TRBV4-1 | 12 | ASSRVLIGTGQF
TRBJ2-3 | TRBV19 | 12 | ASRKQGAGDTQY
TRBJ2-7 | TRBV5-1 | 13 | ASSPRAGTAYEQY
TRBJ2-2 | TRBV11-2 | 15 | ASSLQAGDSYTGELF
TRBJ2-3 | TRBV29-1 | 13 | SVAGLVVGTDTQY
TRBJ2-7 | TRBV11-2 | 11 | ASSLGRAREQY
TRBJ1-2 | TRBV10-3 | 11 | AGSAWDNYGYT
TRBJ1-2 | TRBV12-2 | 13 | ASRLGTGQGDGYT
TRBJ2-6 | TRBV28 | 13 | ASRETGKGANVLT
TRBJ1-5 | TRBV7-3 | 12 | ASSLRTGYQPQH
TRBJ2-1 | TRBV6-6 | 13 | ASATTGSSYNEQF
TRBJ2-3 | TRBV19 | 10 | ASSSQTDTQY
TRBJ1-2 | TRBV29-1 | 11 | SVEGQSNYGYT
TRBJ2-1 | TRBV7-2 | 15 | ASSLAVGLYGYNEQF
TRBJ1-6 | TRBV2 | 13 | ASSDIVTGYSPLH
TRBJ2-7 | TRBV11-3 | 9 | ASSFHYEQY
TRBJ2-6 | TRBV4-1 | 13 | ASRSPGAGANVLT
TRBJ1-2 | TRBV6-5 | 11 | AIESGTGYGYT
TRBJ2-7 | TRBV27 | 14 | ASSLTLAGGVYEQY